These T cell receptor beta chains were read from a single sample in a study of shared clonotypes between healthy human individuals. TCRdb's copy holds only in-frame clones and misses some; the assay was immunoSEQ multiplex PCR. The sample lists about 1.5 million clones; around 98% were seen once. Sequences were obtained from naive CD4+ T cells sorted from blood. The receptors derive from a man aged 25-45 years in good health. Both conserved end residues are part of each CDR3. D genes are given only for firm matches. Not every row has a clone size; where given, it reads once, few, many or a size class.

d_gene: TRBD1
j_gene: TRBJ2-5
abundance: once
len: 15
v_gene: TRBV10-3
CDR3aa: CAITGTDLGEETQYF
CDR3nt: TGTGCCATCACCGGGACAGACCTCGGTGAAGAGACCCAGTACTTC

d_gene: NA
j_gene: TRBJ2-1
abundance: NA
len: 12
v_gene: TRBV7-9
CDR3aa: CASSLEAGEQFF
CDR3nt: TGTGCCAGCAGTCTAGAGGCGGGAGAGCAGTTCTTC

d_gene: NA
j_gene: TRBJ1-3
abundance: NA
len: 13
v_gene: TRBV5-1
CDR3aa: CASSSVSGNTIYF
CDR3nt: TGCGCCAGCAGCTCTGTCTCTGGAAACACCATATATTTT

d_gene: NA
j_gene: TRBJ1-2
abundance: NA
len: 15
v_gene: TRBV12-5
CDR3aa: CASGSPPPHRDGYTF
CDR3nt: TGTGCTAGTGGTTCCCCCCCTCCTCACAGGGATGGCTACACCTTC

d_gene: TRBD2
j_gene: TRBJ2-1
abundance: NA
len: 14
v_gene: TRBV10-1
CDR3aa: CASSAGLVFNEQFF
CDR3nt: TGCGCCAGCAGTGCGGGACTAGTATTCAATGAGCAGTTCTTC

d_gene: NA
j_gene: TRBJ2-1
abundance: NA
len: 16
v_gene: TRBV18
CDR3aa: CASSPLPGAAYNEQFF
CDR3nt: TGTGCCAGCTCACCCCTGCCGGGAGCCGCATACAATGAGCAGTTCTTC

d_gene: TRBD2
j_gene: TRBJ2-7
abundance: NA
len: 14
v_gene: TRBV9
CDR3aa: CASSSSGSGYEQYF
CDR3nt: TGTGCCAGCAGCTCTAGCGGGAGTGGGTACGAGCAGTACTTC

d_gene: NA
j_gene: TRBJ2-7
abundance: NA
len: 13
v_gene: TRBV15
CDR3aa: CATSRATGYEQYF
CDR3nt: TGTGCCACCAGCAGAGCCACAGGTTACGAGCAGTACTTC

d_gene: NA
j_gene: TRBJ2-1
abundance: NA
len: 16
v_gene: TRBV19
CDR3aa: CASSVRGGSSYNEQFF
CDR3nt: TGTGCCAGTAGTGTGAGGGGTGGAAGCTCCTACAATGAGCAGTTCTTC

d_gene: NA
j_gene: TRBJ1-1
abundance: once
len: 16
v_gene: TRBV5-4
CDR3aa: CASSLGLGSMNTEAFF
CDR3nt: TGTGCCAGCAGCTTGGGCCTTGGGAGCATGAACACTGAAGCTTTCTTT

d_gene: NA
j_gene: TRBJ1-1
abundance: NA
len: 15
v_gene: TRBV5-1
CDR3aa: CASSYTEVANTEAFF
CDR3nt: TGCGCCAGCAGCTATACAGAAGTAGCGAACACTGAAGCTTTCTTT

d_gene: NA
j_gene: TRBJ2-7
abundance: NA
len: 13
v_gene: TRBV12-2
CDR3aa: CASRLGRENEQYF
CDR3nt: TGTGCAAGTCGCTTGGGCCGAGAGAACGAGCAGTACTTC

d_gene: NA
j_gene: TRBJ2-1
abundance: NA
len: 15
v_gene: TRBV5-6
CDR3aa: CASSLRGVSRRGWFF
CDR3nt: TGTGCCAGCAGCCTTCGAGGAGTTTCCCGACGGGGGTGGTTCTTC

d_gene: NA
j_gene: TRBJ2-2
abundance: NA
len: 11
v_gene: TRBV19
CDR3aa: CASVYTGELFF
CDR3nt: TGTGCCAGCGTTTACACCGGGGAGCTGTTTTTT

d_gene: NA
j_gene: TRBJ2-5
abundance: NA
len: 14
v_gene: TRBV18
CDR3aa: CASSLREGKETQYF
CDR3nt: TGTGCCAGCTCATTGCGGGAAGGAAAAGAGACCCAGTACTTC

d_gene: NA
j_gene: TRBJ2-3
abundance: NA
len: 13
v_gene: TRBV19
CDR3aa: CASRQGATDTQYF
CDR3nt: TGTGCCAGTCGGCAGGGCGCCACAGATACGCAGTATTTT

d_gene: NA
j_gene: TRBJ2-7
abundance: NA
len: 13
v_gene: TRBV5-1
CDR3aa: CASSLRPGVEQYF
CDR3nt: TGCGCCAGCAGCTTGCGGCCAGGCGTCGAGCAGTACTTC

d_gene: NA
j_gene: TRBJ1-1
abundance: once
len: 12
v_gene: TRBV28
CDR3aa: CASRAVLREAFF
CDR3nt: TGTGCCAGCAGAGCTGTCCTAAGGGAAGCTTTCTTT

d_gene: NA
j_gene: TRBJ2-7
abundance: NA
len: 14
v_gene: TRBV5-1
CDR3aa: CASSLAEDAYEQYF
CDR3nt: TGCGCCAGCAGCTTGGCCGAGGACGCCTACGAGCAGTACTTC

d_gene: NA
j_gene: TRBJ1-5
abundance: NA
len: 14
v_gene: TRBV28
CDR3aa: CASIEGNEDQPQHF
CDR3nt: TGTGCCAGCATTGAAGGGAACGAAGATCAGCCCCAGCATTTT

d_gene: NA
j_gene: TRBJ1-2
abundance: NA
len: 16
v_gene: TRBV9
CDR3aa: CASSVSPEGFIYGYTF
CDR3nt: TGTGCCAGCAGCGTGAGTCCCGAGGGGTTTATCTATGGCTACACCTTC